These 30 T cell receptor beta chains were all obtained from the same sample, sequenced in a study of early T cells in non-severe SARS-CoV-2 infection (dated by TCRdb to the early 2020s). The receptor library was made with 5' RACE. Sequenced on a NextSeq 500. The public reads were quality trimmed at Q25 with fastp and then assembled into clones with MiXCR by TCRdb, keeping productive beta chains. Identical CDR3 protein sequences are pooled into one entry, listed with their most common genes and DNA. Across this sample there are about 33,000 distinct CDR3 sequences, with over 4.5% seen only once. The ten largest clones represent around an eighth of the sample. The sample taken for sequencing was whole blood. The receptors stem from an adult who was a healthcare worker with PCR-confirmed SARS-CoV-2 infection or an uninfected control (not recorded which).

DNA for the CDR3: TGTGCCAGCAGTTTAGAGACTAGCCAAGAGACCCAGTACTTC. Amino acid sequence: CASSLETSQETQYF. This chain joins TRBV12-3 or TRBV12-4 and TRBJ2-5; D perhaps matches TRBD2 (6 bases). V lost 1 base and J lost 1, with 7 bases in between. The CDR3 spans 14 residues.

This clonotype was seen at least ten times. The chain employs TRBV14 and TRBJ2-7; 7 bases are a match to TRBD1. Germline CDR1 SGHDN, CDR2 FVKESK. CDR3 length: 15 amino acids. V shed 1 base, J shed 2 bases, and the junction held 5 bases outside the gene matches. The CDR3 DNA follows: TGTGCCAGCAGCCAAGGATACAGGGGACCCTACGAGCAGTACTTC. Residues: CASSQGYRGPYEQYF.

This clonotype was counted many times. V gene TRBV28 combines with J gene TRBJ2-7; 7 bases match TRBD2. V shed 7 bases and J 6 bases; nucleotides not matched to a gene: 9. Germline CDR1 MDHEN, CDR2 SYDVKM. This CDR3 spans 13 amino acids. CDR3 region: CASTLGRAAEQYF. The CDR3 nucleotides are TGTGCCAGCACCCTGGGGAGGGCGGCCGAGCAGTACTTC.

This clonotype occurred many times. The V call is TRBV20-1, the J call TRBJ2-1; 7 nucleotides agree with TRBD1. This CDR3 has 15 amino acids. Trimming removed 3 bases from V and 8 bases from J; junction bases left unmatched: 13. CDR1 DFQATT and CDR2 SNEGSKA come from the germline V gene (reference sequence). CDR3 loop: CSARLTGRSSHEQFF. CDR3 nucleotides: TGCAGTGCTAGGCTGACAGGGCGTTCTTCCCATGAGCAGTTCTTC.

The gene calls are TRBV5-1 and TRBJ2-3; the D call may be TRBD1 or TRBD2 (5 bases each). CDR3 length equals 15 residues. From germline, CDR1 is SGHRS and CDR2 YFSETQ. V lost 4 bases and J 1 base, leaving 13 bases between the germline ends. In DNA form, the CDR3 reads TGCGCCAGCAGCAACTCGGGACCCCGCACAGATACGCAGTATTTT. Translated: CASSNSGPRTDTQYF.

This clonotype was seen more than once but under ten times. The chain recombines TRBV29-1 with TRBJ1-4; D unresolved. This CDR3 spans 12 amino acids. From germline, CDR1 is SQVTM and CDR2 ANQGSEA. Deletions cut 6 bases from V and 6 bases from J, with 11 bases between. CDR3 coding DNA: TGCAGCGTGGCCGTCGGGGATGAAAAACTGTTTTTT. It translates to CSVAVGDEKLFF.

This clonotype was seen many times. CDR3 DNA sequence: TGTGCCAGCATGTTTCAGGGGGGATATGGCTACACCTTC. This codes for CASMFQGGYGYTF. The gene calls are TRBV2 and TRBJ1-2; the match to TRBD1 covers 7 bases. This CDR3 contains 13 residues. V shed 7 bases, J shed 5 bases, and the junction held 7 bases outside the gene matches. Germline CDR1 is SNHLY and CDR2 is FYNNEI.

By sample fraction, this clonotype is medium-sized. CDR3 sequence (DNA): TGTGCCAGCAGCTTACTGGGACGGACTAGCACAGATACGCAGTATTTT. Translated: CASSLLGRTSTDTQYF. The rearrangement joins TRBV12-3 or TRBV12-4 to TRBJ2-3, with D perhaps TRBD1 or TRBD2 (5 bases each). The CDR3 is made up of 16 amino acids. Trimming left V 6 bases short and J 0 bases short, with 16 bases between.

This clonotype was picked up many times. V is TRBV18 and J is TRBJ2-5; D gene ambiguous. The CDR3 totals 12 residues. CDR1 is KGHSH, CDR2 LQKENI, per germline. V lost 0 bases and J lost 5, with 4 bases in between. The CDR3 here is CASSPPGETQYF. CDR3 sequence (DNA): TGTGCCAGCTCACCACCGGGGGAGACCCAGTACTTC.

This clonotype was recorded at least ten times. The rearrangement joins TRBV10-1 to TRBJ2-7; 8 bases align to TRBD1. Trimming at V came to 5 bases and at J to 5 bases, leaving 11 bases not matched to a gene. This CDR3 is 15 amino acids long. From germline, CDR1 is WNHNN and CDR2 SYGVQD (reference sequence). This chain's CDR3 is CASSPPSGTGDEQYF. CDR3 nucleotide sequence: TGCGCCAGCAGTCCCCCTTCCGGGACAGGCGACGAGCAGTACTTC.

This clonotype was observed at least ten times. The CDR3 loop reads CSGRTDKETQYF. DNA for the CDR3: TGCAGCGGACGGACAGATAAAGAGACCCAGTACTTC. V is TRBV29-1 and J is TRBJ2-5; maybe TRBD1 (6 bases). The CDR3 has 12 residues. Germline loops: CDR1 SQVTM, CDR2 ANQGSEA. Trimming pared 7 bases from V and 3 bases from J, leaving 12 bases between.

This clonotype was observed at least ten times. This chain links TRBV5-4 with TRBJ2-1; D may be TRBD2 (6 bases). The CDR3 has 12 amino acids. Trimming removed 3 bases at V and 9 bases at J, with 10 bases between. Germline assignment: CDR1 SGHNT and CDR2 YYREEE (reference sequence). This chain's CDR3 is CASSSGEGEQFF. CDR3 nucleotides: TGTGCCAGCAGCTCGGGGGAAGGTGAGCAGTTCTTC.

In its sample, this clonotype was seen many times. The genes are TRBV10-2 and TRBJ1-5, with D possibly TRBD1 on 6 matching bases. There are 14 residues in the CDR3. Germline CDR1 WSHSY, CDR2 SAAADI. The V and J ends lost 3 bases and 7 bases respectively, with 13 bases between them. Here the CDR3 reads CASSDVGGAQPQHF. CDR3 nucleotides: TGCGCCAGCAGTGACGTTGGGGGGGCACAGCCCCAGCATTTT.

This clonotype was recorded at least ten times. V is TRBV6-2 or TRBV6-3 and J is TRBJ1-1; the D is unclear. Germline V gene data show CDR1 as MNHEY and CDR2 as SVGEGT. The germline V and J ends were trimmed by 0 bases and 5 bases, with 10 bases remaining between them. This CDR3 spans 14 amino acids. The CDR3 DNA follows: TGTGCCAGCAGTTACTCGATGCGGAGGACTGAAGCTTTCTTT. It encodes CASSYSMRRTEAFF.

There are many counts of this clonotype. The chain recombines TRBV30 with TRBJ1-3; D not resolved. CDR1 and CDR2 from the germline V gene are GTSNPN and SVGIG (reference sequence). The V end lost 4 bases, the J end lost 11 bases, and 9 bases lay between the germline ends. This CDR3 spans 10 amino acids. The CDR3 DNA follows: TGTGCCTGGAAATTGGAGGCCATATATTTT. Translated: CAWKLEAIYF.

This clonotype occurred a few times. The V call is TRBV10-2, the J call TRBJ1-1; D remains unclear. Germline assignment: CDR1 WSHSY and CDR2 SAAADI. V shed 6 bases and J shed 2 bases, with 25 bases lying between them. The CDR3 consists of 18 residues. CDR3 sequence reads: CASSRSRANLKINTEAFF. For the CDR3, the DNA is TGCGCCAGCAGCAGAAGCCGGGCCAATCTTAAGATAAACACTGAAGCTTTCTTT.

The chain has TRBV7-3 and TRBJ2-7; D assignment may be TRBD1 or TRBD2 (5 bases each). There are 11 residues in the CDR3. Trimming left V 4 bases short and J 8 bases short, with 9 bases between. Germline V lookup: CDR1 SGHTA, CDR2 FQGTGA. DNA for the CDR3: TGTGCCAGCAGCTCCGGGGCTAAGCAGTACTTC. This sequence encodes CASSSGAKQYF. Full variable domain (rest looked up from reference TRBV7-3 and TRBJ2-7): GAGVSQTPSNKVTEKGKYVELRCDPISGHTALYWYRQSLGQGPEFLIYFQGTGAADDSGLPNDRFFAVRPEGSVSTLKIQRTERGDSAVYLCASSSGAKQYFGPGTRLTVT.

This clonotype has a count of ten or more. CDR3 in amino acids: CAWSYRQDNEQFF. The CDR3 DNA sequence: TGTGCCTGGAGTTATAGACAGGACAATGAGCAGTTCTTC. J is TRBJ2-1 and V is TRBV30; a weak D match, TRBD1 (6 bases). There are 13 residues in the CDR3. Trimming shortened V by 2 bases and J by 5 bases, and 10 bases separated the two germline ends. Germline V CDR1 and CDR2: GTSNPN, SVGIG (reference sequence).

The chain has TRBV9 and TRBJ2-7, with 8 nucleotides matching TRBD1. CDR3 size: 14 residues. The germline CDR1 and CDR2 sequences are SGDLS and YYNGEE. The trim removed 2 bases at V and 2 bases at J, leaving 3 bases unmatched. DNA of the CDR3: TGTGCCAGCAGCGTGGGACAGGCCACCTACGAGCAGTACTTC. It is translated as CASSVGQATYEQYF.

The genes are TRBV5-1 and TRBJ1-1; tentatively, D is TRBD1 (6 bases). This CDR3 spans 16 amino acids. Germline V CDR1 and CDR2: SGHRS, YFSETQ. The V and J ends lost 0 bases and 4 bases respectively, with 16 bases between them. The CDR3 loop is CASSLAQGGRSTEAFF. In nucleotides, the CDR3 is TGCGCCAGCAGCTTGGCCCAAGGGGGGCGAAGCACTGAAGCTTTCTTT. The full variable domain, rest sourced from reference TRBV5-1 and TRBJ1-1, is KAGVTQTPRYLIKTRGQQVTLSCSPISGHRSVSWYQQTPGQGLQFLFEYFSETQRNKGNFPGRFSGRQFSNSRSEMNVSTLELGDSALYLCASSLAQGGRSTEAFFGQGTRLTVV.

The CDR3 nucleotides are TGCGCCAGCAGCCAACCCCGGGCGGGGAGCTCCTACGAGCAGTACTTC. Its protein product is CASSQPRAGSSYEQYF. This chain links TRBV4-1 with TRBJ2-7, with D possibly matching TRBD2 (6 bases). The CDR3 spans 16 residues. Trimming took off 2 bases at V and 0 bases at J, with 14 bases between the two ends. From germline, CDR1 is MGHRA and CDR2 YSYEKL.

This clonotype came up many times. The chain uses TRBV7-6 and TRBJ2-3; 7 bases agree with TRBD1. Per the germline V gene, CDR1 is SGHVS and CDR2 is FNYEAQ. The trim removed 10 bases at V and 0 bases at J, leaving 7 bases unmatched. The CDR3 consists of 14 residues. This chain's CDR3 is CATKQGQSTDTQYF. The CDR3 DNA reads TGTGCCACCAAACAGGGACAGAGCACAGATACGCAGTATTTT.

J is TRBJ2-3 and V is TRBV11-2; D unresolved. Trimming pared 5 bases from V and 2 bases from J, leaving 8 bases between. There are 13 residues in the CDR3. Germline lookup yields CDR1 SGHAT and CDR2 FQNNGV. This CDR3 is CASSRAYTDTQYF. The CDR3 bases are TGTGCCAGCAGCCGGGCCTACACAGATACGCAGTATTTT.

This chain uses TRBV7-8 with TRBJ2-7; perhaps TRBD1 as D (6 bases). The CDR3 length is 13 residues. V was shortened by 5 bases and J by 6 bases, with 14 bases between the two germline ends. From germline, CDR1 is SGHVS and CDR2 FQNEAQ. The CDR3 nucleotides are TGTGCCAGCAGCCCCTTTCGAGGGGGCGAGCAGTACTTC. It is translated as CASSPFRGGEQYF.

By frequency in the sample, this clonotype is medium-sized. The chain combines TRBV7-2 with TRBJ1-2, with a tentative D call TRBD1 (6 bases). Germline V gene sequence: CDR1 SGHTA, CDR2 FQGNSA. This CDR3 has 13 amino acids. Trimming removed 5 bases at V and 6 bases at J, with 13 bases between. The CDR3 DNA reads TGTGCCAGCAGCCTGAGGGGGTCTGATGGCTACACCTTC. Translated, it gives CASSLRGSDGYTF.

This clonotype was recorded many times. V is TRBV7-9 and J is TRBJ1-1; no definite D call. The CDR3 consists of 14 residues. Per the germline V gene, CDR1 is SEHNR and CDR2 is FQNEAQ (reference sequence). V was pared by 10 bases and J by 8 bases, with 23 bases between. This CDR3 is CATPGGGIKSEAFF. The CDR3 DNA sequence: TGTGCCACCCCGGGAGGAGGGATTAAAAGCGAAGCTTTCTTT.

Ten or more counts support this clonotype. V usage is TRBV29-1 and J usage is TRBJ2-3, with D maybe TRBD2 (7 bases). CDR1 and CDR2 (germline): SQVTM, ANQGSEA. V was cut by 6 bases and J by 3 bases, with 16 bases left in between. The CDR3 runs to 14 residues. For the CDR3, the DNA is TGCAGCGTCGGAAGGGGGGGTCTTACAGATACGCAGTATTTT. This translates into CSVGRGGLTDTQYF.

This clonotype occurred many times. The CDR3 region has the DNA TGTGCCAGCACCCTACGGGGGGCGGGCACTGAAGCTTTCTTT. Encoded protein: CASTLRGAGTEAFF. This sequence joins TRBV12-3 or TRBV12-4 and TRBJ1-1, with D tentatively TRBD1 (6 bases). CDR3 length: 14 amino acids. V lost 7 bases, J lost 4 bases, and 16 bases lay in between.

The chain recombines TRBV19 with TRBJ2-7; 7 nucleotides align to TRBD2. Trimming removed 5 bases from V and 6 bases from J; junction bases left unmatched: 7. The CDR3 sequence is 13 residues long. Germline V gene lookup returns CDR1 LNHDA and CDR2 SQIVND (reference sequence). In DNA, the CDR3 is TGTGCCAGTAGTGCCACGGGGGGAGGCGAGCAGTACTTC. It is translated as CASSATGGGEQYF.

This clonotype was observed many times. The J gene is TRBJ2-3, the V gene TRBV7-2; 12 positions agree with TRBD2. The CDR3 runs to 16 residues. Germline V lookup: CDR1 SGHTA, CDR2 FQGNSA. J was trimmed by 1 base and V by 1 base; bases with no gene match: 0. CDR3 DNA sequence: TGTGCCAGCAGCTTAGGGACTAGCGGGGGCACAGATACGCAGTATTTT. Translated, it gives CASSLGTSGGTDTQYF.